The 9 T cell receptor beta chains presented below share a single source sample, sequenced in a study of vaccination and CD4 T cells after COVID-19. The Oncomine TCR Beta short-read assay was applied to DNA of cultured CD4+ T cells. MiXCR, run by TCRdb on the PCR reads, gives a single entry per CDR3 protein. The sample lists thousands of distinct CDR3 sequences; roughly 43% were seen once. These TCRs are of unknown antigen specificity. The sample's treatment: roughly ten-day PBMC culture with coronavirus spike peptide pools or control peptides (ViraFEST assay). CD4+ T-cell collection from the unexposed donor predated the COVID-19 pandemic (2011-2018). The sequencing sample was made of CD4+ T cells from blood, cultured in vitro. The receptor source for this set is a human donor in good health.

This clonotype was seen only a few times. The V call is TRBV5-4, the J call TRBJ1-2; maybe TRBD1 (5 bases). The CDR3 extends over 14 amino acids. Germline lookup yields CDR1 SGHNT and CDR2 YYREEE (reference sequence). The germline V and J ends were trimmed by 0 bases and 5 bases, with 11 bases remaining between them. The CDR3 is CASSLAGTPYGYTF. The CDR3 DNA is TGTGCCAGCAGCTTGGCCGGGACGCCGTATGGCTACACCTTC.

This clonotype occurred a few times. The chain carries TRBV7-9 and TRBJ1-2; D is unresolved. This CDR3 has 15 residues. CDR1 is SEHNR, CDR2 FQNEAQ, per germline (reference sequence). Trimming took 6 bases from V and 5 from J, leaving 19 bases between them. The CDR3 DNA sequence: TGTGCCAGCAGTTTTAACGGGGTGGAAGGATATGGCTACACCTTC. Protein product: CASSFNGVEGYGYTF.

The V and J genes are TRBV7-2 and TRBJ1-2; 10 bases fit TRBD1. V lost 3 bases, J lost 7 bases, and 8 bases stayed unmatched. The CDR3 runs 15 residues. The germline V gene has CDR1 SGHTA and CDR2 FQGNSA. CDR3 sequence reads: CASSLRQGAAGGYTF. CDR3 coding DNA: TGTGCCAGCAGCTTGAGACAGGGGGCAGCGGGTGGCTACACCTTC.

This clonotype was counted between two and nine times. The DNA for the CDR3 is TGTGCCAGCAGTCGACAGGGGAGAGTCAATCAGCCCCAGCATTTT. Amino acids: CASSRQGRVNQPQHF. The J gene is TRBJ1-5, the V gene TRBV27; 8 positions agree with TRBD1. The CDR3 runs 15 residues. Germline V CDR1 and CDR2: MNHEY, SMNVEV (reference sequence). The ends lost 5 bases at V and 3 bases at J; junction bases unmatched: 6.

The chain employs TRBV6-5 and TRBJ1-2; D is possibly TRBD1 (6 bases). The CDR3 totals 17 residues. Looked up from germline, CDR1 is MNHEY and CDR2 is SVGAGI. Trimming took off 0 bases at V and 0 bases at J, with 14 bases between the two ends. Here the CDR3 DNA reads TGTGCCAGCAGTTACTCGAGGGCAGGACAGACTAACTATGGCTACACCTTC. This encodes CASSYSRAGQTNYGYTF.

The chain is built from TRBV24-1 and TRBJ1-5; a possible D gene is TRBD1 (5 bases). The CDR3 spans 17 residues. Trimming took 10 bases from V and 7 from J, leaving 28 bases between them. The germline CDR1 and CDR2 sequences are KGHDR and SFDVKD. The CDR3 nucleotides are TGTGCCACAAGAAAGTCCGGAGTCAGGGAGGAGAACCAGCCCCAGCATTTT. Protein: CATRKSGVREENQPQHF.

The rearrangement joins TRBV15 to TRBJ2-4, with D possibly matching TRBD1 (6 bases). CDR1 and CDR2 (germline): LNHNV, YYDKDF (reference sequence). Trimming shortened V by 3 bases and J by 8 bases, and 20 bases separated the two germline ends. This CDR3 spans 16 amino acids. The CDR3 nucleotides are TGTGCCACCAGCAGGGGTTCAGTAGGGGGTAGCGACATTCAGTACTTC. It is translated as CATSRGSVGGSDIQYF.

This chain uses TRBV5-4 with TRBJ2-5; possibly TRBD2 for D (6 bases). V lost 4 bases to trimming and J lost 5 bases, with 18 bases between them. The CDR3 has 15 residues. Germline lookup yields CDR1 SGHNT and CDR2 YYREEE (reference sequence). This CDR3 is CASSPLGGPAETQYF. CDR3 DNA: TGTGCCAGCAGCCCACTGGGAGGCCCCGCGGAGACCCAGTACTTC.

This clonotype occurred once. The rearrangement links TRBV19 to TRBJ1-1; tentatively, D is TRBD1 (6 bases). V lost 0 bases and J lost 4, with 12 bases in between. The CDR3 consists of 15 residues. Germline assignment: CDR1 LNHDA and CDR2 SQIVND (reference sequence). The CDR3 loop reads CASSIEGRGGTEAFF. The CDR3 nucleotides are TGTGCCAGTAGTATAGAAGGCAGGGGAGGCACTGAAGCTTTCTTT.